The 14 T cell receptor beta chains reported below all come from one sample, sequenced in a study of T cells in Graves' hyperthyroidism and ophthalmopathy. TCR beta CDR3 region amplification was performed from RNA transcripts. During a first-round RT-PCR of the TCR CDR3, the HTBI primer set was used. TCRdb passed the multiplex PCR reads through MiXCR, listing each CDR3 protein once. Counted here are some 620,000 distinct CDR3 sequences, 15% to 20% occurring once; the ten biggest clones make up less than 4.5%. Sequenced sample: blood. Receptors were obtained from a woman in her twenties or thirties with Graves' hyperthyroidism.

There are many counts of this clonotype. The rearrangement joins TRBV5-1 to TRBJ2-7; D is uncertain. V was pared by 3 bases and J by 5 bases, with 9 bases between. The CDR3 has 12 residues. The V gene's germline CDR1 is SGHRS and CDR2 YFSETQ. The CDR3 sequence is CASSWGSDEQYF. The CDR3 coding sequence is TGCGCCAGCAGCTGGGGATCGGACGAGCAGTACTTC.

The sample holds many counts of this clonotype. This sequence joins TRBV6-5 and TRBJ1-5, with D unclear. Trimming removed 2 bases from V and 1 base from J, with 9 bases in between. Germline values: CDR1 MNHEY, CDR2 SVGAGI. The CDR3 contains 15 residues. The CDR3 loop is CASSYGMWSNQPQHF. The CDR3 nucleotides are TGTGCCAGCAGTTACGGGATGTGGAGCAATCAGCCCCAGCATTTT.

This clonotype was observed many times. The chain employs TRBV7-9 and TRBJ2-7; 7 bases line up with TRBD2. With V trimmed by 6 bases and J by 3 bases, 14 bases remained unmatched. Germline V CDR1 and CDR2: SEHNR, FQNEAQ (reference sequence). The CDR3 spans 16 residues. CDR3 protein: CASSPGRGGPHYEQYF. CDR3 bases: TGTGCCAGCAGTCCGGGGCGGGGAGGGCCCCACTACGAGCAGTACTTC.

This clonotype has at least ten counts. The chain carries TRBV28 and TRBJ2-3, with TRBD1 matching over 9 bases. Germline CDR1 reads MDHEN; CDR2 reads SYDVKM. The length of the CDR3 is 14 residues. The junction had 5 bases not matched to a gene; V was cut back by 6 bases and J by 4 bases. CDR3 in DNA: TGTGCCAGCAGGGACAGGGGAGTAGCAGATACGCAGTATTTT. Its translation is CASRDRGVADTQYF.

In its sample, this clonotype was seen a few times. The rearrangement links TRBV20-1 to TRBJ2-2; TRBD2 matches at 14 bases. Germline CDR1 reads DFQATT; CDR2 reads SNEGSKA (reference sequence). The CDR3 totals 18 residues. V lost 5 bases, J lost 0 bases, and 8 bases stayed unmatched. In nucleotides, the CDR3 is TGCAGTGCTTCTCGAGGACTAGCGGGAGGAGCGAACACCGGGGAGCTGTTTTTT. Translation gives CSASRGLAGGANTGELFF.

This clonotype was counted between two and nine times. The chain couples TRBV27 to TRBJ2-3, with 7 bases that match TRBD2. The CDR3 loop spans 14 amino acids. V dropped 6 bases and J dropped 2; count of bases not matched to a gene: 5. Germline assignment: CDR1 MNHEY and CDR2 SMNVEV (reference sequence). The CDR3 loop is CASSWDYFTDTQYF. CDR3 coding DNA: TGTGCCAGCAGCTGGGACTACTTCACAGATACGCAGTATTTT.

This clonotype came up a few times. The gene calls are TRBV20-1 and TRBJ1-5; possibly TRBD1 for D (5 bases). This CDR3 spans 13 amino acids. Germline values: CDR1 DFQATT, CDR2 SNEGSKA (reference sequence). Trimming cost V 6 bases and J 5 bases, with 14 bases left between them. CDR3 region: CSADSGGYQPQHF. The CDR3 DNA follows: TGCAGTGCGGATTCCGGGGGATATCAGCCCCAGCATTTT.

The chain recombines TRBV29-1 with TRBJ2-7; D might be TRBD2 (5 bases). V lost 5 bases and J 3 bases, leaving 8 bases between the germline ends. The length of the CDR3 is 11 residues. In germline, CDR1 is SQVTM, CDR2 ANQGSEA. The DNA of the CDR3 is TGCAGCGTTCGGGGAAACTACGAGCAGTACTTC. Translating gives CSVRGNYEQYF.

This clonotype was detected ten times or more. The J gene is TRBJ2-7, the V gene TRBV6-2 or TRBV6-3; 10 positions agree with TRBD1. The CDR3 is 15 amino acids. The V segment lost 4 bases and the J segment 4 bases; nucleotides outside the gene matches: 7. The germline V gene has CDR1 MNHEY and CDR2 SVGEGT. The CDR3, as DNA: TGTGCCAGCAGTTTATCCGGGACAGGGGCTTACGAGCAGTACTTC. This translates into CASSLSGTGAYEQYF.

In its sample, this clonotype was seen many times. The CDR3 region is CASRRPGPALNEQFF. CDR3 bases: TGTGCCAGCAGACGCCCGGGACCAGCTTTAAATGAGCAGTTCTTC. This rearrangement joins TRBV28 to TRBJ2-1, with D perhaps TRBD1 or TRBD2 (5 bases each). Germline V gene lookup returns CDR1 MDHEN and CDR2 SYDVKM. The germline V and J ends were trimmed by 6 bases and 7 bases, with 19 bases remaining between them. This CDR3 has 15 residues.

A few counts support this clonotype. The chain links TRBV6-1 to TRBJ2-7; possibly TRBD2 for D (5 bases). This CDR3 is built from 12 residues. V was clipped by 5 bases and J by 4 bases, with 9 bases between them. Germline lookup yields CDR1 MNHNS and CDR2 SASEGT. In DNA, the CDR3 is TGTGCCAGCAGTTCCGGGATTTACGAGCAGTACTTC. Protein product: CASSSGIYEQYF.

This clonotype was detected many times. An end of the junction does not agree with germline; a read error may underlie this. The chain is built from TRBV5-1 and TRBJ2-1; D might be TRBD1 or TRBD2, each matching 5 bases. Germline CDR1 reads SGHRS; CDR2 reads YFSETQ. The CDR3 totals 14 residues. The chain's CDR3 is CASSLGASYNEQFF. DNA of the CDR3: TGTGCCAGCAGTCTCGGGGCGTCCTACAATGAGCAGTTCTTC. The whole variable domain, remainder taken from reference TRBV5-1 and TRBJ2-1, is KAGVTQTPRYLIKTRGQQVTLSCSPISGHRSVSWYQQTPGQGLQFLFEYFSETQRNKGNFPGRFSGRQFSNSRSEMNVSTLELGDSALYLCASSLGASYNEQFFGPGTRLTVL.

This clonotype has only a few counts. The V and J genes are TRBV4-2 and TRBJ1-5; 7 nucleotides line up with TRBD1. CDR3 length: 16 amino acids. CDR1 is LGHNA and CDR2 is YNFKEQ in the germline V gene. The V gene end was trimmed by 1 base and the J gene end by 6 bases; junction bases not matched to a gene: 9. DNA of the CDR3: TGTGCCAGCAGCCAAGCCTCAGGGGGGAGAGGTCAGCCCCAGCATTTT. Protein: CASSQASGGRGQPQHF.

J is TRBJ2-1 and V is TRBV5-6, with 11 bases matching TRBD2. Germline V lookup: CDR1 SGHDT, CDR2 YYEEEE. J gave up 10 bases and V 0 bases, and 9 bases lay outside the gene matches. The CDR3 length is 16 residues. The CDR3 DNA reads as TGTGCCAGCAGCTTGGGGCTAGCGGGAGGTTGGGTGGAGCAGTTCTTC. Residues: CASSLGLAGGWVEQFF.